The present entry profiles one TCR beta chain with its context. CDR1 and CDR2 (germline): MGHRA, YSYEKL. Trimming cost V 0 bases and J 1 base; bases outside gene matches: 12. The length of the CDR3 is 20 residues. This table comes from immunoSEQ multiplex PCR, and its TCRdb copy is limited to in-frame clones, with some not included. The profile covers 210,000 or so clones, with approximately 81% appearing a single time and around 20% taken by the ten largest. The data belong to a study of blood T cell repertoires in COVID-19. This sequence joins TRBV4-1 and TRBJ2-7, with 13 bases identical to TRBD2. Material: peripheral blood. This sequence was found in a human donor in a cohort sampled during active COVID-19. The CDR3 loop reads CASSQDVGLAGDESSYEQYF. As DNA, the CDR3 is TGCGCCAGCAGCCAAGATGTCGGACTAGCGGGAGATGAATCTTCCTACGAGCAGTACTTC.